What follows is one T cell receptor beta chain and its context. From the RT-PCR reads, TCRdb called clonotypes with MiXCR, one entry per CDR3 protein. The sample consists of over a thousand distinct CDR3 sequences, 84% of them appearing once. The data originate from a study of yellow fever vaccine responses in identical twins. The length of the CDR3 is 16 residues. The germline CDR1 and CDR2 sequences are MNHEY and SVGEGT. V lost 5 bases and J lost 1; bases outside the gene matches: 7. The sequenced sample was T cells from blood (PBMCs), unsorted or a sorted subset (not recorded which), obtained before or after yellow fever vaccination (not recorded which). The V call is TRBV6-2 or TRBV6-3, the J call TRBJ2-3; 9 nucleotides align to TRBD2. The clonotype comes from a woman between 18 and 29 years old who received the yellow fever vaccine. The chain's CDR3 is CASSLIAGDGTDTQYF. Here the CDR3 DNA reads TGTGCCAGCAGTCTAATAGCGGGAGATGGCACAGATACGCAGTATTTT.